Included here is one TCR beta chain sequence, with context. The antigen is unknown. The source of the sample is a study of cytomegalovirus exposure and HLA in healthy donors. Study-wide results and limits: Most TCR sequences proved rare, with some public TCRs found in many donors. Altogether, 150 to 200 TCR beta chains were recorded as cytomegalovirus-associated.

V dropped 4 bases and J dropped 5 bases, with 12 bases sitting between them. This CDR3 is 13 amino acids long. Germline CDR1 is SGHRS and CDR2 is YFSETQ. The method was immunoSEQ multiplex PCR; TCRdb's version includes in-frame clones alone and lacks a portion of them. The sample lists a few hundred thousand clones; roughly 90% were seen once. The chain is built from TRBV5-1 and TRBJ2-5; tentatively, D is TRBD2 (6 bases). The sequenced material came from PBMCs. The clonotype comes from a woman younger than 35 in good health and CMV-seronegative. The CDR3 nucleotides are TGCGCCAGCAGCCCGGGACTCCCCGAGACCCAGTACTTC. Its protein is CASSPGLPETQYF.